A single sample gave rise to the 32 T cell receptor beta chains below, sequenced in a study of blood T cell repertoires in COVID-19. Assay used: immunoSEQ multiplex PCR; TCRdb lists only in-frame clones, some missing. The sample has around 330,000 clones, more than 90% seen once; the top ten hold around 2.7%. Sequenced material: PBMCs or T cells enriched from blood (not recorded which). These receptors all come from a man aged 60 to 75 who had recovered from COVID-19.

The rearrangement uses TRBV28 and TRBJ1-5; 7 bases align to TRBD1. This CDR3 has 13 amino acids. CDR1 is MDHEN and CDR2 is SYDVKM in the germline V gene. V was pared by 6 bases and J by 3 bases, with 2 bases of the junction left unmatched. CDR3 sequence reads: CASRTGINQPQHF. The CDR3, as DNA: TGTGCCAGCAGGACAGGGATCAATCAGCCCCAGCATTTT.

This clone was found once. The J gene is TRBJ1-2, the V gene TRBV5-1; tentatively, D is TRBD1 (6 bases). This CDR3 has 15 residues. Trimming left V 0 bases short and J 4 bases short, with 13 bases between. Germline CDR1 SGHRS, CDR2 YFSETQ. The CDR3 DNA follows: TGCGCCAGCAGCTTGGAGGGTGAGACAGGCTATGGCTACACCTTC. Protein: CASSLEGETGYGYTF.

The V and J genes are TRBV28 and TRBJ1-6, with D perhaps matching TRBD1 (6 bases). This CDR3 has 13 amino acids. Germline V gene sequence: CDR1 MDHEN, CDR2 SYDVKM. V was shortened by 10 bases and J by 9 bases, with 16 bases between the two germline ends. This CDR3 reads CATTDRFGSPLHF. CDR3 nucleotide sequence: TGTGCCACCACCGACAGGTTCGGTTCACCCCTCCACTTT.

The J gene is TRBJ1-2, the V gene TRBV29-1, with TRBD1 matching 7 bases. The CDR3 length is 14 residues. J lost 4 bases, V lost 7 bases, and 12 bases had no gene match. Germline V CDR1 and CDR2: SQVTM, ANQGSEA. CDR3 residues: CSAEPPGQLYGYTF. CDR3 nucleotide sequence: TGCAGCGCGGAACCGCCGGGACAGCTCTATGGCTACACCTTC.

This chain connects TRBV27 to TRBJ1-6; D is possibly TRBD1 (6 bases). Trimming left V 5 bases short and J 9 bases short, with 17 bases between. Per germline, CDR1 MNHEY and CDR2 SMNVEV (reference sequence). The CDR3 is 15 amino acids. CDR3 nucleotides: TGTGCCAGCAGTCAACAGGGACCGTCCCTTTCACCCCTCCACTTT. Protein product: CASSQQGPSLSPLHF.

As DNA, the CDR3 is TGTGCCGCGGGACAGGGAGGGAATCAGCCCCAGCATTTT. It yields the protein CAAGQGGNQPQHF. This chain joins TRBV19 and TRBJ1-5, with TRBD1 identical over 9 bases. J lost 4 bases, V lost 11 bases, and 6 bases had no gene match. Looked up from germline, CDR1 is LNHDA and CDR2 is SQIVND (reference sequence). The CDR3 loop spans 13 amino acids.

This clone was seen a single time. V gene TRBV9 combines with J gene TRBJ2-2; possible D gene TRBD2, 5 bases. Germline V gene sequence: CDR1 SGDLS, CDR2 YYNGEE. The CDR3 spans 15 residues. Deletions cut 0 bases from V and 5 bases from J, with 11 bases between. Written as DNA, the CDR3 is TGTGCCAGCAGCGTAGGTGGACTTCAAACCGGGGAGCTGTTTTTT. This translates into CASSVGGLQTGELFF.

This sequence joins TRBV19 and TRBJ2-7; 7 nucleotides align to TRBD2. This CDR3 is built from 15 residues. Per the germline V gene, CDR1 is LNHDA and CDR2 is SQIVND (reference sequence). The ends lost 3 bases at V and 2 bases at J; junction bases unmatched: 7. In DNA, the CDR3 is TGTGCCAGTAGTATTTTAGCGGGTGCGACCTACGAGCAGTACTTC. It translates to CASSILAGATYEQYF.

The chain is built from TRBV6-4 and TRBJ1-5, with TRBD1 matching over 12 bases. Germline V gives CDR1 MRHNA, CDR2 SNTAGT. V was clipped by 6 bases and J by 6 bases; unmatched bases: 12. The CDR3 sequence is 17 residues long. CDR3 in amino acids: CASSDPGQGAGSQPQHF. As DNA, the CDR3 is TGTGCCAGCAGCGATCCGGGACAGGGGGCCGGAAGTCAGCCCCAGCATTTT.

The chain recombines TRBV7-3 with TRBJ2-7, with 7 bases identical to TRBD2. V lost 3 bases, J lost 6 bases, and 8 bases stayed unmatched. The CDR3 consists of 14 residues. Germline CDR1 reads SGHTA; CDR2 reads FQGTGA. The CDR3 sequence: CASSLSAGQGEQYF. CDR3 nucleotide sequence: TGTGCCAGCAGCTTGTCAGCGGGGCAGGGCGAGCAGTACTTC.

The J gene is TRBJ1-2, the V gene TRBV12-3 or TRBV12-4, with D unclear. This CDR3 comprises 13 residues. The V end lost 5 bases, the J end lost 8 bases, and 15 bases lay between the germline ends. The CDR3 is CASSPSRRRGYTF. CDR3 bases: TGTGCCAGCAGTCCCTCCCGGAGGAGGGGCTACACCTTC.

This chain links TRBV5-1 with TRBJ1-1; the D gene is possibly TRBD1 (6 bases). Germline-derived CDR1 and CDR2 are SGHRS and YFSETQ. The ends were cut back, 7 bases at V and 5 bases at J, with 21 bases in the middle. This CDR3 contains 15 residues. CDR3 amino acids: CASQTGDYEGTEAFF. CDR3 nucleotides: TGCGCCAGCCAGACAGGAGATTACGAGGGTACTGAAGCTTTCTTT.

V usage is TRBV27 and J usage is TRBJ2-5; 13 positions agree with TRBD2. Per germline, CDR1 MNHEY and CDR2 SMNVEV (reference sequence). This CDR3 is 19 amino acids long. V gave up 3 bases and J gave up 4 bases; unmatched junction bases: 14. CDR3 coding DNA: TGTGCCAGCAGTTTTGGACGGAAACTAACTAGCGGGAGGGGAGAGACCCAGTACTTC. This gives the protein CASSFGRKLTSGRGETQYF.

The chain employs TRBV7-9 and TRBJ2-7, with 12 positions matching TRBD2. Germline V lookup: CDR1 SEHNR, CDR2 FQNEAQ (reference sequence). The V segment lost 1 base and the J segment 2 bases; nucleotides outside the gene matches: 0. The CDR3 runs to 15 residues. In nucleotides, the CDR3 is TGTGCCAGCAGCTTAGGGACTAGCGGGACCTACGAGCAGTACTTC. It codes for CASSLGTSGTYEQYF.

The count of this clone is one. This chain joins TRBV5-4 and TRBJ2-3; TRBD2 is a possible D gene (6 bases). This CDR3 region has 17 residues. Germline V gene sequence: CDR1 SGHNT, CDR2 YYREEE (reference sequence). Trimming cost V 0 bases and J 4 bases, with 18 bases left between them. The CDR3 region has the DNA TGTGCCAGCAGCTTGGGAGGAGGGGCCTTTTTCCCAGATACGCAGTATTTT. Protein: CASSLGGGAFFPDTQYF.

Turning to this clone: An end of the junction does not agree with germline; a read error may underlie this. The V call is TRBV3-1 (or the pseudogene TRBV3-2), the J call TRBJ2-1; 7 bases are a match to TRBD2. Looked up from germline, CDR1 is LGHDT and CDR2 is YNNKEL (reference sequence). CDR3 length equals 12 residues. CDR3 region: CASSQLGLSVVF. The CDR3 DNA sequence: TGTGCCAGCAGCCAGCTGGGACTAAGTGTTGTCTTC.

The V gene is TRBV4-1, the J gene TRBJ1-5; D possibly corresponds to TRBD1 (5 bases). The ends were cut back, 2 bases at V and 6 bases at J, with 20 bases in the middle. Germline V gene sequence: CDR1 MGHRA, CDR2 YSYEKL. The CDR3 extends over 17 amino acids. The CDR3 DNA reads TGCGCCAGCAGCCAAAGGGGTCAGGTGGAGTCCACTCAGCCCCAGCATTTT. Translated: CASSQRGQVESTQPQHF.

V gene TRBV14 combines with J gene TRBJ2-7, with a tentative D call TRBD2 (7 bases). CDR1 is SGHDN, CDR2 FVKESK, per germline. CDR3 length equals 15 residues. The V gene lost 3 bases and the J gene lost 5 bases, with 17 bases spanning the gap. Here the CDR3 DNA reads TGTGCCAGCAGCCAGGTCGGCGGGGGCTCTCACGAGCAGTACTTC. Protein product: CASSQVGGGSHEQYF. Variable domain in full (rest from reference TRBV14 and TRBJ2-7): EAGVTQFPSHSVIEKGQTVTLRCDPISGHDNLYWYRRVMGKEIKFLLHFVKESKQDESGMPNNRFLAERTGGTYSTLKVQPAELEDSGVYFCASSQVGGGSHEQYFGPGTRLTVT.

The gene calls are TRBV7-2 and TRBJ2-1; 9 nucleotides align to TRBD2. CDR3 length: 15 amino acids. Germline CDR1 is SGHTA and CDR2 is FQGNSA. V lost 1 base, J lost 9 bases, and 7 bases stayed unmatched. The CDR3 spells CASSLVAGGPSEQFF. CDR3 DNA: TGTGCCAGCAGCTTAGTTGCGGGAGGGCCGAGTGAGCAGTTCTTC.

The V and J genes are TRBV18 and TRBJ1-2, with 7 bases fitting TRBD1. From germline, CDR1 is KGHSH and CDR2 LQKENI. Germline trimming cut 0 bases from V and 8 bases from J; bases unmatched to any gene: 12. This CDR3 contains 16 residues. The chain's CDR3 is CASSPPTTGAGKGYTF. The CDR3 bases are TGTGCCAGCTCACCACCTACTACAGGGGCTGGCAAAGGCTACACCTTC.

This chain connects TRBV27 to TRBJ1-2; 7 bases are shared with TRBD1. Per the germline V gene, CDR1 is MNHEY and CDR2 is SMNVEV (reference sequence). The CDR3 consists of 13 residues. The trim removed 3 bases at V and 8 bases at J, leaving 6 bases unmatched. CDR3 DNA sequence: TGTGCCAGCAGTTTCCAGGGGGAGGTGGGCTACACCTTC. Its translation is CASSFQGEVGYTF.

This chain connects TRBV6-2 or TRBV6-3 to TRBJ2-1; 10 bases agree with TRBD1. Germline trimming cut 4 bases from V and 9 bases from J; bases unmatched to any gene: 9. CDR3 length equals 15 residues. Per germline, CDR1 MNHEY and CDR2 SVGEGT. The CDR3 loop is CASSSAGTGVVEQFF. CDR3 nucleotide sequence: TGTGCCAGCAGTTCCGCCGGGACAGGGGTTGTTGAGCAGTTCTTC.

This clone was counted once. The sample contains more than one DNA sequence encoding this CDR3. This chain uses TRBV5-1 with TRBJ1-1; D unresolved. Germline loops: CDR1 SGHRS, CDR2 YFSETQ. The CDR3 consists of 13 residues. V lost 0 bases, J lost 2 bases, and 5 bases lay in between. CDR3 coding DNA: TGCGCCAGCAGCTTGGACAGAAACACTGAAGCTTTCTTT. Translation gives CASSLDRNTEAFF.

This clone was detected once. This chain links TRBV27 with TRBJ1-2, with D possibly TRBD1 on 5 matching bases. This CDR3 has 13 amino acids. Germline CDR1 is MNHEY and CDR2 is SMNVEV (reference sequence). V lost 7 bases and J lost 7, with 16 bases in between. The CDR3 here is CASKSWGGTGYTF. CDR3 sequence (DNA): TGTGCCAGCAAAAGTTGGGGCGGAACTGGCTACACCTTC.

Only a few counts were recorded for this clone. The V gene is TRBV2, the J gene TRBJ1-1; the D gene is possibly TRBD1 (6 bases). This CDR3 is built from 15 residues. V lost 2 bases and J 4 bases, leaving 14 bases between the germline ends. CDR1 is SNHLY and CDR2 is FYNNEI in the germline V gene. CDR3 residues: CASSEWEGVGTEAFF. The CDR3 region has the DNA TGTGCCAGCAGTGAATGGGAGGGGGTCGGCACTGAAGCTTTCTTT.

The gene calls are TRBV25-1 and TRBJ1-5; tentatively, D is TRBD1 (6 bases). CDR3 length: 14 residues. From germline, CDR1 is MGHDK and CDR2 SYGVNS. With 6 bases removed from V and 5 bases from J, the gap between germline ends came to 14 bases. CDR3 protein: CASRNRVEDQPQHF. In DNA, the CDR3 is TGTGCCAGCAGGAACAGGGTTGAGGATCAGCCCCAGCATTTT.

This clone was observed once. This chain's CDR3 is CASSPPSTGNYGYTF. The CDR3 DNA reads TGTGCCAGCTCACCACCGTCGACAGGCAACTATGGCTACACCTTC. The gene calls are TRBV18 and TRBJ1-2; tentative D call: TRBD1 (6 bases). V shed 0 bases and J shed 2 bases, with 10 bases lying between them. Germline V lookup: CDR1 KGHSH, CDR2 LQKENI. This CDR3 spans 15 amino acids. The variable domain in full, with the rest retrieved from reference TRBV18 and TRBJ1-2, is NAGVMQNPRHLVRRRGQEARLRCSPMKGHSHVYWYRQLPEEGLKFMVYLQKENIIDESGMPKERFSAEFPKEGPSILRIQQVVRGDSAAYFCASSPPSTGNYGYTFGSGTRLTVV.

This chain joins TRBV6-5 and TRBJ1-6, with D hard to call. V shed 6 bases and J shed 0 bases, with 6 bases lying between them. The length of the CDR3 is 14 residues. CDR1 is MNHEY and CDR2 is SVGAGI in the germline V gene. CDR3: CASSAGSYNSPLHF. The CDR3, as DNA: TGTGCCAGCAGCGCGGGCTCCTATAATTCACCCCTCCACTTT.

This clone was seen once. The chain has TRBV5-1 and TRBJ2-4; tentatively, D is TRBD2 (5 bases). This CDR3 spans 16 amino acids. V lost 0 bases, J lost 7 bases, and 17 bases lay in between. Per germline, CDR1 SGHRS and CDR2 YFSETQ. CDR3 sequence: CASSLAIGMVANIQYF. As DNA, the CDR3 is TGCGCCAGCAGCTTGGCCATCGGGATGGTAGCGAACATTCAGTACTTC.

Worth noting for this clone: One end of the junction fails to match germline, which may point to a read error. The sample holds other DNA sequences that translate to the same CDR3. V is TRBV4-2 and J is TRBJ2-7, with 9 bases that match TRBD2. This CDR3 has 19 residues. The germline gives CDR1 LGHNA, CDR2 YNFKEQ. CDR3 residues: CASSQVGASLAGKNYEQYF. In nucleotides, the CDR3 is TGTGCCAGTAGCCAAGTGGGGGCTAGTCTAGCGGGAAAGAACTACGAGCAGTACTTC.

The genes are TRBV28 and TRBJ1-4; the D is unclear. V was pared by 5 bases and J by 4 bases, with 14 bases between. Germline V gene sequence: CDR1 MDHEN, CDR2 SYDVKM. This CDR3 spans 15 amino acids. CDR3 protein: CASSRSGAGNEKLFF. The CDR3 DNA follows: TGTGCCAGCAGTCGATCAGGTGCGGGTAATGAAAAACTGTTTTTT. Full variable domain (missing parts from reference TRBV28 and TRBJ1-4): DVKVTQSSRYLVKRTGEKVFLECVQDMDHENMFWYRQDPGLGLRLIYFSYDVKMKEKGDIPEGYSVSREKKERFSLILESASTNQTSMYLCASSRSGAGNEKLFFGSGTQLSVL.

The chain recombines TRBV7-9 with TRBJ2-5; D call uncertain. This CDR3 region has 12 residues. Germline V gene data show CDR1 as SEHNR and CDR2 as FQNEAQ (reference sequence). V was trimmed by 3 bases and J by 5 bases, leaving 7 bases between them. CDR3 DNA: TGTGCCAGCAGCTTTGTAATGGAGACCCAGTACTTC. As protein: CASSFVMETQYF.